The clone carrying this TCR beta chain was seen just once. Antigen unknown. Germline CDR1 is KGHSH and CDR2 is LQKENI. CDR3 length equals 14 residues. Trimming took off 4 bases at V and 7 bases at J, with 13 bases between the two ends. Produced via immunoSEQ multiplex PCR; TCRdb's table is partial and in-frame only. The sample holds more than 95,000 clones, approximately 86% seen once. This sample was taken from a study of T cell responses to AZD1222 COVID-19 vaccine. Study-wide points: It was only six AZD1222 recipients who were seropositive at baseline. After the peak T cell response, and only then, were repertoires sampled. Donors, mostly white British, included more females; clonal diversity was possibly underestimated. Breadth and depth of Spike-specific TCRs rose after two AZD1222 doses.

The TCR sequence derives from an adult who received the MenACWY meningococcal vaccine as a control. The sample in question was peripheral blood, obtained 28 days after the second dose of the MenACWY control vaccine. The chain recombines TRBV18 with TRBJ2-2; D is ambiguous. The CDR3 bases are TGTGCCAGCTCACGTGCTGCATTGAGCGGGGAGCTGTTTTTT. The encoded protein is CASSRAALSGELFF.